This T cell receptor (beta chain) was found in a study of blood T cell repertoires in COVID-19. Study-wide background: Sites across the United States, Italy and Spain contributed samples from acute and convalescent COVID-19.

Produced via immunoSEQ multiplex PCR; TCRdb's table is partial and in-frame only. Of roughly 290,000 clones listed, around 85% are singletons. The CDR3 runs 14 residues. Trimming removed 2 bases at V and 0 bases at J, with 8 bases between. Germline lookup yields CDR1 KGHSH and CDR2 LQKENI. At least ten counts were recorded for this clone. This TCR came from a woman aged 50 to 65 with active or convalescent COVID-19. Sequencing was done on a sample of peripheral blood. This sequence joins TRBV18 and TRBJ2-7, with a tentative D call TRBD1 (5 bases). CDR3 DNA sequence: TGTGCCAGCTCACCATTTGACAGCTCCTACGAGCAGTACTTC. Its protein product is CASSPFDSSYEQYF.